Following are 2 T cell receptor beta chains from one sample sequenced in a study. TCRdb keeps only in-frame clones here, not all; method: immunoSEQ multiplex PCR. In the table there are some 68,000 clones, roughly 95% of which are singletons. The sequencing input was PBMCs. Receptor source: a man aged 35-49 years with rheumatoid arthritis.

V is TRBV2 and J is TRBJ2-7; D is undetermined. Germline V gives CDR1 SNHLY, CDR2 FYNNEI. The CDR3 consists of 10 residues. V was shortened by 4 bases and J by 3 bases, with 1 base between the two germline ends. The CDR3 DNA sequence: TGTGCCAGCAGTGTCTACGAGCAGTACTTC. Residues: CASSVYEQYF.

The CDR3 here is CASKGNNQPQHF. DNA for the CDR3: TGTGCCAGCAAGGGGAACAATCAGCCCCAGCATTTT. The rearrangement uses TRBV6-5 and TRBJ1-5, with D maybe TRBD1 (5 bases). Trimming pared 7 bases from V and 3 bases from J, leaving 7 bases between. Germline V gene sequence: CDR1 MNHEY, CDR2 SVGAGI. The CDR3 has 12 amino acids.